The 11 T cell receptor beta chains below were found in one sample sequenced in a study of control samples from healthy donors and cancer patients. Using immunoSEQ multiplex PCR, the repertoire was profiled, and TCRdb retains in-frame clones only, with some absent. The sample lists about 120,000 clones; almost 95% were seen once. Sequencing input: PBMCs. The receptors come from an elderly man with head and neck cancer.

The rearrangement links TRBV5-1 to TRBJ2-1; TRBD1 agrees at 11 bases. From germline, CDR1 is SGHRS and CDR2 YFSETQ. The length of the CDR3 is 19 residues. Unmatched junction bases numbered 16, after V lost 0 bases and J lost 8 bases. CDR3: CASSLAPDRTGGGRHEQFF. The CDR3 nucleotides are TGCGCCAGCAGCTTGGCCCCAGACCGGACAGGGGGCGGACGGCATGAGCAGTTCTTC.

The chain is built from TRBV18 and TRBJ1-4, with D hard to call. With 5 bases removed from V and 5 bases from J, the gap between germline ends came to 9 bases. This CDR3 comprises 13 residues. Germline CDR1 KGHSH, CDR2 LQKENI. Here the CDR3 DNA reads TGTGCCAGCTCATGGGCGGTAAATGAAAAACTGTTTTTT. It translates to CASSWAVNEKLFF.

The chain carries TRBV5-6 and TRBJ1-1; possible D gene TRBD1, 5 bases. Germline loops: CDR1 SGHDT, CDR2 YYEEEE. Trimming left V 2 bases short and J 4 bases short, with 21 bases between. There are 17 residues in the CDR3. The CDR3 DNA is TGTGCCAGCAGCTTTACGGCCTGGGGAGGGGAGGGCACTGAAGCTTTCTTT. Amino acids: CASSFTAWGGEGTEAFF.

This chain uses TRBV10-1 with TRBJ2-7; 8 bases align to TRBD2. The ends lost 8 bases at V and 6 bases at J; junction bases unmatched: 9. The CDR3 consists of 13 residues. The germline V gene has CDR1 WNHNN and CDR2 SYGVQD (reference sequence). CDR3 sequence (DNA): TGCGCCAGCCAGGACATAGCGGGAAGCGAGCAGTACTTC. Residues: CASQDIAGSEQYF.

The chain carries TRBV19 and TRBJ2-2, with TRBD1 matching over 10 bases. The CDR3 is 17 residues long. Germline assignment: CDR1 LNHDA and CDR2 SQIVND (reference sequence). The V gene end was trimmed by 7 bases and the J gene end by 1 base; junction bases not matched to a gene: 9. CDR3 sequence reads: CASTLDRGNWNTGELFF. The CDR3 bases are TGTGCCAGTACCTTGGACAGGGGGAATTGGAACACCGGGGAGCTGTTTTTT.

V gene TRBV6-1 combines with J gene TRBJ2-7, with a possible D match to TRBD1 (5 bases). V was clipped by 0 bases and J by 5 bases, with 14 bases between them. The CDR3 consists of 15 residues. Germline values: CDR1 MNHNS, CDR2 SASEGT. The CDR3 DNA is TGTGCCAGCAGTGAAGCGGGGTTCTTCAGGGACGAGCAGTACTTC. This sequence encodes CASSEAGFFRDEQYF.

The chain has TRBV7-9 and TRBJ2-1; the match to TRBD2 covers 7 bases. The J segment lost 3 bases and the V segment lost 4 bases, leaving 6 bases of the junction unmatched. The CDR3 is 15 residues long. CDR1 and CDR2 from the germline V gene are SEHNR and FQNEAQ (reference sequence). The chain's CDR3 is CASSSGGGNYNEQFF. The CDR3 region has the DNA TGTGCCAGCAGCTCCGGGGGAGGGAACTACAATGAGCAGTTCTTC.

The gene calls are TRBV6-5 and TRBJ2-3, with D uncertain. Trimming cost V 4 bases and J 2 bases, with 13 bases left between them. Germline V gene lookup returns CDR1 MNHEY and CDR2 SVGAGI. This CDR3 has 15 amino acids. The CDR3 DNA reads as TGTGCCAGCAGTTCTACAGCCGTGACCACAGATACGCAGTATTTT. It is translated as CASSSTAVTTDTQYF.

The J gene is TRBJ1-5, the V gene TRBV7-8; 7 bases are shared with TRBD1. V was clipped by 1 base and J by 3 bases; unmatched bases: 6. CDR1 SGHVS and CDR2 FQNEAQ come from the germline V gene. The CDR3 length is 16 residues. The CDR3 nucleotides are TGTGCCAGCAGCTTAGGAGGGGAGGGGGCCAATCAGCCCCAGCATTTT. This codes for CASSLGGEGANQPQHF. The full variable domain, with the rest looked up from reference TRBV7-8 and TRBJ1-5, is GAGVSQSPRYKVAKRGQDVALRCDPISGHVSLFWYQQALGQGPEFLTYFQNEAQLDKSGLPSDRFFAERPEGSVSTLKIQRTQQEDSAVYLCASSLGGEGANQPQHFGDGTRLSIL.

CDR3 in amino acids: CASSPLAPGGTQYF. The CDR3, as DNA: TGTGCCAGCAGCCCCCTAGCGCCGGGAGGGACCCAGTACTTC. The V and J genes are TRBV7-2 and TRBJ2-5; 7 nucleotides align to TRBD2. The length of the CDR3 is 14 residues. The V gene end was trimmed by 5 bases and the J gene end by 7 bases; junction bases not matched to a gene: 10. CDR1 SGHTA and CDR2 FQGNSA come from the germline V gene.

The genes are TRBV5-4 and TRBJ1-1; the match to TRBD1 covers 8 bases. Per the germline V gene, CDR1 is SGHNT and CDR2 is YYREEE (reference sequence). V lost 4 bases, J lost 13 bases, and 15 bases stayed unmatched. This CDR3 has 14 amino acids. CDR3 region: CASSPGGTGFIGFF. In DNA, the CDR3 is TGTGCCAGCAGCCCGGGGGGGACAGGATTTATCGGTTTCTTT.